This T cell receptor (beta chain) was identified during a study of blood T cell repertoires in COVID-19. The germline V gene has CDR1 KGHSH and CDR2 LQKENI. J lost 1 base, V lost 6 bases, and 7 bases had no gene match. The CDR3 extends over 17 amino acids. Assay: immunoSEQ multiplex PCR; the TCRdb copy retains only in-frame clones and omits some. The sample yields tens of thousands of clones, around 85% seen once. This TCR derives from a man aged 45-65 years with acute or convalescent COVID-19. J is TRBJ2-3 and V is TRBV18, with 13 bases identical to TRBD2. Sequencing was carried out using peripheral blood. For the CDR3, the DNA is TGTGCCAGCTCCCCAACCGGGACTAGCGGGGGCACAGATACGCAGTATTTT. Translation: CASSPTGTSGGTDTQYF.